One and the same sample provided the 15 T cell receptor beta chains below, sequenced in a study of identical twins. Each CDR3 protein is one row after TCRdb ran MiXCR on the 5' RACE reads. The table includes hundreds of thousands of distinct CDR3 sequences, approximately 6% detected once. The sample comprised naive T cells sorted from blood. These receptors were collected from a young man in good health.

There are many counts of this clonotype. V and J are TRBV7-8 and TRBJ2-1; TRBD2 aligns across 10 bases. The CDR3 sequence is 15 residues long. V lost 5 bases to trimming and J lost 2 bases; unmatched junction nucleotides: 3. The germline gives CDR1 SGHVS, CDR2 FQNEAQ. CDR3 bases: TGTGCCAGCAGCATAGGACTAGCGGCCTACAATGAGCAGTTCTTC. Translated: CASSIGLAAYNEQFF.

The chain is built from TRBV27 and TRBJ2-1; 7 bases fit TRBD2. The V and J ends lost 3 bases and 5 bases, in that order; junction bases with no gene match: 4. Germline CDR1 and CDR2: MNHEY and SMNVEV (reference sequence). The CDR3 has 14 residues. The chain's CDR3 is CASSFKRGHNEQFF. The DNA of the CDR3 is TGTGCCAGCAGTTTCAAGCGGGGACACAATGAGCAGTTCTTC.

This clonotype showed up many times. This rearrangement joins TRBV7-9 to TRBJ2-3; no firm D call. V lost 5 bases, J lost 4 bases, and 10 bases lay in between. The germline V gene encodes CDR1 SEHNR and CDR2 FQNEAQ (reference sequence). The CDR3 length is 13 residues. The CDR3 sequence is CASSMTVADTQYF. The CDR3 nucleotides read TGTGCCAGCAGCATGACTGTTGCAGATACGCAGTATTTT.

This clonotype was observed a few times. The chain recombines TRBV5-1 with TRBJ2-5; TRBD1 matches 7 bases. The CDR3 consists of 14 residues. The germline V gene has CDR1 SGHRS and CDR2 YFSETQ. V shed 3 bases, J shed 5 bases, and the junction held 7 bases outside the gene matches. Written as DNA, the CDR3 is TGCGCCAGCAGCTCGGGACAGACGCGGGAGACCCAGTACTTC. Amino acid sequence: CASSSGQTRETQYF. Drawing the rest from reference TRBV5-1 and TRBJ2-5, the complete variable domain is KAGVTQTPRYLIKTRGQQVTLSCSPISGHRSVSWYQQTPGQGLQFLFEYFSETQRNKGNFPGRFSGRQFSNSRSEMNVSTLELGDSALYLCASSSGQTRETQYFGPGTRLLVL.

This clonotype was seen a few times. This chain uses TRBV7-8 with TRBJ1-5; TRBD1 agrees at 9 bases. The CDR3 spans 16 residues. Trimming at V came to 4 bases and at J to 2 bases, leaving 6 bases not matched to a gene. Germline CDR1 is SGHVS and CDR2 is FQNEAQ. Here the CDR3 reads CASSSFGQGRNQPQHF. CDR3 sequence (DNA): TGTGCCAGCAGCTCATTCGGACAGGGGCGCAATCAGCCCCAGCATTTT.

The rearrangement uses TRBV19 and TRBJ1-5; D call uncertain. This CDR3 is built from 17 residues. Per germline, CDR1 LNHDA and CDR2 SQIVND (reference sequence). V was cut by 0 bases and J by 0 bases, with 12 bases left in between. The CDR3 loop is CASSIDLPGYSNQPQHF. DNA of the CDR3: TGTGCCAGTAGTATAGATTTGCCAGGATATAGCAATCAGCCCCAGCATTTT.

This chain joins TRBV20-1 and TRBJ2-3, with no clear D. Germline CDR1 DFQATT, CDR2 SNEGSKA (reference sequence). CDR3 length: 13 residues. V was pared by 6 bases and J by 2 bases, with 12 bases between. The DNA of the CDR3 is TGCAGTGCGCGTGGGCAGACCACAGATACGCAGTATTTT. Translating gives CSARGQTTDTQYF.

In this sample, this clonotype turned up many times. The junction differs from germline at one of its ends, possibly a read error. This sequence joins TRBV14 and TRBJ2-1, with unresolved D. The CDR3 sequence is 11 residues long. CDR1 is SGHDN and CDR2 is FVKESK in the germline V gene. CDR3 region: CASSQEVSQVF. CDR3 nucleotides: TGTGCCAGCAGCCAAGAGGTTTCCCAGGTCTTC.

This rearrangement joins TRBV11-3 to TRBJ2-1; unclear D gene. This CDR3 spans 17 amino acids. V dropped 1 base and J dropped 0 bases, with 13 bases sitting between them. Germline V gene sequence: CDR1 SGHNT, CDR2 YENEEA. DNA of the CDR3: TGTGCCAGCAGCTTAGGAAAGGGCCTGAGCTCCTACAATGAGCAGTTCTTC. Translating it yields CASSLGKGLSSYNEQFF.

The V and J genes are TRBV27 and TRBJ2-7, with 8 bases lining up with TRBD1. The CDR3 extends over 15 amino acids. J lost 5 bases, V lost 5 bases, and 11 bases had no gene match. Looked up from germline, CDR1 is MNHEY and CDR2 is SMNVEV (reference sequence). CDR3 region: CASSPLSGGRDEQYF. DNA for the CDR3: TGTGCCAGCAGTCCATTATCAGGGGGCAGGGACGAGCAGTACTTC.

This clonotype has at least ten counts. The CDR3 coding sequence is TGTGCCAGCAGCTCCGAGACAGGTTACTCCTACGAGCAGTACTTC. Translation gives CASSSETGYSYEQYF. The chain combines TRBV28 with TRBJ2-7; a possible D gene is TRBD1 (6 bases). The CDR3 has 15 residues. With 6 bases removed from V and 0 bases from J, the gap between germline ends came to 15 bases. CDR1 is MDHEN and CDR2 is SYDVKM in the germline V gene.

The J gene is TRBJ1-2, the V gene TRBV29-1, with D maybe TRBD1 (5 bases). V was pared by 5 bases and J by 5 bases, with 12 bases between. In germline, CDR1 is SQVTM, CDR2 ANQGSEA. This CDR3 has 12 amino acids. In nucleotides, the CDR3 is TGCAGCGTTACCTCGGGGGAGTATGGCTACACCTTC. This translates into CSVTSGEYGYTF.

This clonotype was detected ten times or more. The chain links TRBV2 to TRBJ2-1; maybe TRBD1 (7 bases). This CDR3 region has 16 residues. Trimming left V 6 bases short and J 1 base short, with 16 bases between. The germline CDR1 and CDR2 sequences are SNHLY and FYNNEI. The CDR3 loop is CASRGRQGGSYNEQFF. In nucleotides, the CDR3 is TGTGCCAGCAGGGGGAGACAGGGAGGATCCTACAATGAGCAGTTCTTC.

This clonotype appeared a few times. V and J are TRBV7-8 and TRBJ2-4, with 8 bases identical to TRBD2. This CDR3 has 17 amino acids. Trimming cost V 5 bases and J 3 bases; bases outside gene matches: 12. Germline loops: CDR1 SGHVS, CDR2 FQNEAQ. The CDR3: CASSRGLARASKNIQYF. The CDR3 DNA reads as TGTGCCAGCAGCAGAGGACTAGCTAGAGCTAGCAAAAACATTCAGTACTTC.

The sample holds many counts of this clonotype. The V call is TRBV7-2, the J call TRBJ1-1; maybe TRBD1 (6 bases). V was shortened by 4 bases and J by 1 base, with 10 bases between the two germline ends. Germline CDR1 reads SGHTA; CDR2 reads FQGNSA. The length of the CDR3 is 14 residues. The CDR3 is CASSSGHQNTEAFF. Written as DNA, the CDR3 is TGTGCCAGCAGCTCGGGACACCAGAACACTGAAGCTTTCTTT.